These 17 T cell receptor beta chains originate from one sample sequenced in a study of blood T cell repertoires in COVID-19. Clones were sequenced by immunoSEQ multiplex PCR, and TCRdb holds only the in-frame ones, with some missing. The profile shows some 200,000 clones, 85% to 90% of them singletons. Sequencing input: peripheral blood. These receptors all come from a man younger than 30 with active or convalescent COVID-19.

Only one count was recorded for this clone. This chain joins TRBV14 and TRBJ2-5; D gene uncertain. The germline V gene has CDR1 SGHDN and CDR2 FVKESK. CDR3 length: 14 residues. With 3 bases removed from V and 3 bases from J, the gap between germline ends came to 11 bases. CDR3 amino acids: CASSQLTHKETQYF. The CDR3 nucleotides are TGTGCCAGCAGCCAGCTTACCCACAAAGAGACCCAGTACTTC.

This clone has a handful of counts. V gene TRBV30 combines with J gene TRBJ2-1, with 9 nucleotides matching TRBD1. This CDR3 comprises 15 residues. The junction had 8 bases not matched to a gene; V was cut back by 3 bases and J by 5 bases. The V gene's germline CDR1 is GTSNPN and CDR2 SVGIG (reference sequence). The CDR3 loop reads CAWRRWDRDNNEQFF. The CDR3 DNA reads TGTGCCTGGAGACGTTGGGACAGGGACAACAATGAGCAGTTCTTC.

The V gene is TRBV18, the J gene TRBJ2-7, with a weak D call TRBD1 (6 bases). Germline V CDR1 and CDR2: KGHSH, LQKENI. The V end was cut by 3 bases, the J end by 4 bases, with 16 bases between. The CDR3 length is 15 residues. CDR3 sequence (DNA): TGTGCCAGCTCACCTGCCGAACAGGGAAGATACGAGCAGTACGTC. Its translation: CASSPAEQGRYEQYV.

The J gene is TRBJ1-1, the V gene TRBV5-8, with 8 bases that match TRBD1. From germline, CDR1 is SGHTS and CDR2 YDEGEE. J gave up 1 base and V 6 bases, and 8 bases lay outside the gene matches. This CDR3 region has 15 residues. CDR3 sequence reads: CASTDRGGGNTEAFF. In DNA, the CDR3 is TGTGCCAGCACTGACAGGGGTGGGGGGAACACTGAAGCTTTCTTT.

The V gene is TRBV29-1, the J gene TRBJ1-1; 10 bases are a match to TRBD1. There are 20 residues in the CDR3. Germline-derived CDR1 and CDR2 are SQVTM and ANQGSEA. The CDR3 loop reads CSALGATGGLGAQMNTEAFF. The CDR3, as DNA: TGCAGTGCCCTCGGGGCGACAGGGGGCTTGGGCGCACAGATGAACACTGAAGCTTTCTTT.

CDR3 amino acids: CASSSDRGGGTEAFF. The CDR3 nucleotides are TGTGCCAGCAGTTCTGACAGGGGGGGAGGGACTGAAGCTTTCTTT. V usage is TRBV6-2 or TRBV6-3 and J usage is TRBJ1-1, with 9 positions matching TRBD1. The CDR3 has 15 amino acids. With 4 bases clipped from V and 5 bases from J, the junction kept 8 bases outside the gene matches. CDR1 MNHEY and CDR2 SVGEGT come from the germline V gene.

DNA of the CDR3: TGTGCCAGCAGTTTGCCTTCGGGACAGCATGATGGCTACACCTTC. Its protein is CASSLPSGQHDGYTF. The rearrangement links TRBV28 to TRBJ1-2, with 7 bases that match TRBD1. Germline V gene lookup returns CDR1 MDHEN and CDR2 SYDVKM. The J segment lost 6 bases and the V segment lost 3 bases, leaving 10 bases of the junction unmatched. CDR3 size: 15 residues.

The chain recombines TRBV19 with TRBJ1-5, with 10 bases aligning to TRBD1. The CDR3 extends over 15 amino acids. Trimming removed 4 bases from V and 5 bases from J; junction bases left unmatched: 5. CDR1 LNHDA and CDR2 SQIVND come from the germline V gene (reference sequence). The DNA for the CDR3 is TGTGCCAGTAGTAGGGGACAGGGGATCTATCAGCCCCAGCATTTT. Translating it yields CASSRGQGIYQPQHF.

The rearrangement links TRBV5-1 to TRBJ1-1; the match to TRBD1 covers 10 bases. Germline CDR1 and CDR2: SGHRS and YFSETQ. The ends lost 4 bases at V and 10 bases at J; junction bases unmatched: 7. There are 13 residues in the CDR3. The CDR3, as DNA: TGCGCCAGCAGCCAGGGGACAGGGGACGGAGCTTTCTTT. Its protein product is CASSQGTGDGAFF.

The genes are TRBV7-3 and TRBJ2-6; 12 nucleotides agree with TRBD2. CDR1 and CDR2 from the germline V gene are SGHTA and FQGTGA. The CDR3 loop spans 21 amino acids. V lost 5 bases, J lost 2 bases, and 16 bases stayed unmatched. This CDR3 is CASSKPSGRADFGPGANVLTF. CDR3 DNA sequence: TGTGCCAGCAGCAAACCTAGCGGGAGGGCCGATTTTGGGCCTGGGGCCAACGTCCTGACTTTC.

The rearrangement links TRBV10-3 to TRBJ2-7, with TRBD2 identical over 10 bases. The CDR3 covers 13 residues. The V gene end was trimmed by 8 bases and the J gene end by 12 bases; junction bases not matched to a gene: 13. Germline values: CDR1 ENHRY, CDR2 SYGVKD. The DNA for the CDR3 is TGTGCCATCGACGGACTAGCGGAGACCCCTTGGTACTTC. The encoded protein is CAIDGLAETPWYF.

The chain joins TRBV18 to TRBJ1-1; D perhaps matches TRBD1 (5 bases). With 4 bases removed from V and 1 base from J, the gap between germline ends came to 10 bases. Per the germline V gene, CDR1 is KGHSH and CDR2 is LQKENI. This CDR3 has 14 amino acids. The CDR3 spells CASSRDGRNTEAFF. In DNA form, the CDR3 reads TGTGCCAGCTCACGGGACGGGAGGAACACTGAAGCTTTCTTT.

The chain recombines TRBV7-2 with TRBJ1-1; the D gene is possibly TRBD1 (6 bases). CDR3 size: 17 residues. Germline V CDR1 and CDR2: SGHTA, FQGNSA. The V end was cut by 3 bases, the J end by 5 bases, with 22 bases between. CDR3 sequence (DNA): TGTGCCAGCAGCTTGGTTAGTCTTGGGGGCCTAAGAACTGAAGCTTTCTTT. This sequence encodes CASSLVSLGGLRTEAFF.

This clone was seen just once. This chain uses TRBV30 with TRBJ1-1; D is uncertain. V was cut by 0 bases and J by 4 bases, with 9 bases left in between. The CDR3 contains 13 residues. Looked up from germline, CDR1 is GTSNPN and CDR2 is SVGIG (reference sequence). The CDR3 DNA reads as TGTGCCTGGAGTGTAAATAGCCGCACTGAAGCTTTCTTT. It translates to CAWSVNSRTEAFF. Full variable domain (missing parts from reference TRBV30 and TRBJ1-1): SQTIHQWPATLVQPVGSPLSLECTVEGTSNPNLYWYRQAAGRGLQLLFYSVGIGQISSEVPQNLSASRPQDRQFILSSKKLLLSDSGFYLCAWSVNSRTEAFFGQGTRLTVV.

This chain uses TRBV19 with TRBJ1-1; 9 nucleotides line up with TRBD1. CDR3 length: 14 residues. Germline CDR1 LNHDA, CDR2 SQIVND (reference sequence). The ends lost 4 bases at V and 4 bases at J; junction bases unmatched: 4. CDR3 nucleotide sequence: TGTGCCAGTAGTACAACAGGGGGCGTCACTGAAGCTTTCTTT. This translates into CASSTTGGVTEAFF.

The chain uses TRBV2 and TRBJ1-4; D gene unclear. CDR1 is SNHLY and CDR2 is FYNNEI in the germline V gene. This CDR3 is built from 14 residues. V lost 3 bases and J 11 bases, leaving 16 bases between the germline ends. For the CDR3, the DNA is TGTGCCAGCAGTGATCGGGGAGGTGGACGGAAACTGTTTTTT. Protein product: CASSDRGGGRKLFF.

Concerning this clone: The same CDR3 is also encoded by other DNA sequences in this sample. CDR3 sequence reads: CASSRDREYGYTF. The CDR3 bases are TGTGCCAGCAGTCGGGACAGGGAATATGGCTACACCTTC. This chain links TRBV6-5 with TRBJ1-2; TRBD1 matches 9 bases. The CDR3 has 13 residues. Looked up from germline, CDR1 is MNHEY and CDR2 is SVGAGI. Unmatched junction bases numbered 3, after V lost 5 bases and J lost 5 bases.